The 6 T cell receptor beta chains below all came from one sample that was sequenced in a study of blood T cell repertoires in COVID-19. Sequenced by immunoSEQ multiplex PCR; TCRdb stores in-frame clones only, minus some. The data show 150,000 to 200,000 clones, with roughly 93% seen just once and about 5% held by the top ten. Sequencing used peripheral blood. Receptors originate from a woman in her fifties or sixties with acute or convalescent COVID-19.

The chain employs TRBV24-1 and TRBJ2-2; D is perhaps TRBD2 (6 bases). The CDR3 has 13 residues. The V end lost 10 bases, the J end lost 0 bases, and 8 bases lay between the germline ends. Germline loops: CDR1 KGHDR, CDR2 SFDVKD. The CDR3 reads CATRGSNTGELFF. The CDR3 region has the DNA TGTGCCACTCGGGGGTCGAACACCGGGGAGCTGTTTTTT.

This sequence joins TRBV2 and TRBJ2-2, with TRBD2 matching over 10 bases. The CDR3 consists of 14 residues. Germline-derived CDR1 and CDR2 are SNHLY and FYNNEI. V gave up 6 bases and J gave up 7 bases; unmatched junction bases: 5. CDR3: CASRLAGYGGELFF. As DNA, the CDR3 is TGTGCCAGCAGACTAGCGGGGTATGGCGGGGAGCTGTTTTTT.

This clone was counted once. V gene TRBV7-2 combines with J gene TRBJ2-1; D gene unclear. CDR1 and CDR2 (germline): SGHTA, FQGNSA. The CDR3 loop spans 16 amino acids. V was trimmed by 1 base and J by 6 bases, leaving 16 bases between them. Here the CDR3 DNA reads TGTGCCAGCAGCTTAGTTGTTTTCGGCAGGTCCAATGAGCAGTTCTTC. This gives the protein CASSLVVFGRSNEQFF.

This chain links TRBV5-5 with TRBJ1-2; 9 bases are shared with TRBD1. Trimming took 4 bases from V and 2 from J; bases not matched to a gene: 3. CDR1 is SGHKS, CDR2 YYEKEE, per germline (reference sequence). This CDR3 is 14 amino acids long. The DNA of the CDR3 is TGTGCCAGCAGCCGAGGACAGGGGAACTATGGCTACACCTTC. Its translation: CASSRGQGNYGYTF.

Comment on this clone: One end of the junction does not line up with germline, which may come from a read error. The J gene is TRBJ1-2, the V gene TRBV6-5, with 11 nucleotides matching TRBD1. The CDR3 is made up of 15 amino acids. The V gene's germline CDR1 is MNHEY and CDR2 SVGAGI. CDR3 DNA: TGTGCCAGCAGTGACTCCGGGACAGGGGGATATGGCTACACCTTC. This translates into CASSDSGTGGYGYTF.

The V call is TRBV5-1, the J call TRBJ2-2; TRBD1 matches 7 bases. The germline V gene has CDR1 SGHRS and CDR2 YFSETQ. The length of the CDR3 is 15 residues. With V trimmed by 4 bases and J by 0 bases, 3 bases remained unmatched. CDR3 sequence reads: CASSGGQTNTGELFF. The CDR3 DNA follows: TGCGCCAGCAGCGGGGGACAGACGAACACCGGGGAGCTGTTTTTT. Full variable domain (remainder filled in from reference TRBV5-1 and TRBJ2-2): KAGVTQTPRYLIKTRGQQVTLSCSPISGHRSVSWYQQTPGQGLQFLFEYFSETQRNKGNFPGRFSGRQFSNSRSEMNVSTLELGDSALYLCASSGGQTNTGELFFGEGSRLTVL.